The entry that follows covers one T cell receptor (beta chain) sequence. Its antigen is unknown. Germline assignment: CDR1 SGHRS and CDR2 YFSETQ. V lost 4 bases to trimming and J lost 3 bases; unmatched junction nucleotides: 17. The CDR3 has 18 residues. This record comes from a study of shared clonotypes between healthy human individuals. Broader study findings: Larger estimated richness was generally recorded for naive subsets relative to memory subsets. Only blood was sampled; tissue repertoires likely differ.

The repertoire was sequenced with immunoSEQ multiplex PCR; TCRdb's copy has only in-frame clones and lacks some. The data show around 2.1 million clones, roughly 91% seen once. Cells designated naive CD8 were CD45RO-negative and were positively selected for CCR7, with terminally differentiated effector memory CD45RA+ cells excluded. The rearrangement uses TRBV5-1 and TRBJ2-3; TRBD2 matches 7 bases. The sequencing sample was made of naive CD8+ T cells from PBMCs. The origin of this receptor is a man younger than 35 in good health. Some clones in this sample may be carry-over from other donors' samples. The CDR3 loop is CASSLPLLSGSGTDTQYF. The CDR3 DNA sequence: TGCGCCAGCAGCCTCCCACTTCTCAGTGGTAGCGGGACAGATACGCAGTATTTT.